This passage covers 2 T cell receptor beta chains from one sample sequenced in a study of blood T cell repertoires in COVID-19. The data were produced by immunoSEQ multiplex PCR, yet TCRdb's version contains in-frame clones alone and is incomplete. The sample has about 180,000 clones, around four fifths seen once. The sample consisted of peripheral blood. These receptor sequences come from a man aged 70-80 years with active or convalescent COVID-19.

The CDR3 sequence is CASSDPGQGWTDTQYF. CDR3 nucleotides: TGTGCCAGTAGCGATCCGGGACAGGGTTGGACAGATACGCAGTATTTT. The chain joins TRBV19 to TRBJ2-3, with 9 bases fitting TRBD1. With V trimmed by 6 bases and J by 3 bases, 10 bases remained unmatched. The CDR3 has 16 residues. Germline CDR1 LNHDA, CDR2 SQIVND (reference sequence).

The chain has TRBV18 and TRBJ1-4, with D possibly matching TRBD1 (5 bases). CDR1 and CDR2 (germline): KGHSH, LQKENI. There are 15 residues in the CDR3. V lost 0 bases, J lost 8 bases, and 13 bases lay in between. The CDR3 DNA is TGTGCCAGCTCACCACCGGGCCAGGGAGGGGAAAAACTGTTTTTT. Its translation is CASSPPGQGGEKLFF.